The present T cell receptor beta chain was sequenced within a study of cytomegalovirus exposure and HLA in healthy donors (dated by TCRdb to 2016 to 2017). A note on the overall study: According to an earlier analysis of around 600 of the donors, about 180 million T cells yielded over 100 million unique TCR beta sequences and about 280 Gb of sequence data. An early release covering roughly 580 HLA-typed donors comprised approximately 300 gigabases of sequencing data and around 85 million unique TCR sequences. Among the roughly 380 genotyped donors, approximately 81% belonged to the genetic ancestry cluster associated with self-reported Caucasian donors. The study aimed to test whether signatures of past pathogen exposure could be identified by cataloging public T cell receptors. The study used immunosequencing to profile the T cell repertoires of 670 or so subjects and linked those repertoires to cytomegalovirus serostatus. A separate validation cohort of roughly 130 different subjects was used in addition to the approximately 700-subject first cohort. High-throughput TCR immunosequencing, statistical association of individual TCRs with disease status, and machine learning were combined to predict cytomegalovirus infection status. A later analysis re-examined previously published TCR beta repertoires from roughly 650 donors and added high-resolution HLA genotyping to investigate patterns of TCR occurrence. Rather than drawing on any new phenotypic data, the later analysis identified candidate immune exposures from TCR beta sequences and the way those sequences occurred across donors. An earlier analysis of 587 of the donors applied high-throughput TCR beta sequencing to assess whether each TCR beta V gene segment acted as functional or pseudogenic. Donor age, sex, ethnicity and CMV serostatus were compiled alongside the repertoire data. Genome-wide SNP genotypes for about 65% of the roughly 700 donors were used in a later genetic analysis, which treated that subset as a discovery cohort. Every discovery cohort repertoire had been produced on one sequencing platform. HLA typing included class I and class II loci at four-digit resolution. The number of typed donors differed by locus: roughly 620-630 for A, B, C, DRB1 and DQB1; some 500 for DQA1; around 610 for DPA1; and roughly 470 for DPB1. About five DR-DQ haplotypes were handled as single units for association and clustering because linkage in the cohort was strong. Among several hundred genotyped donors of the cohort, an average of roughly 230,000 unique TCR beta nucleotide sequences was sequenced per donor, of which approximately 19% were non-productive.

The germline V gene (reference sequence) yields MNHEY for CDR1 and SMNVEV for CDR2. Relative to germline, V is 1 base shorter and J is 4 bases shorter, with 17 bases between their ends. From its cysteine to its phenylalanine, the CDR3 spans 16 amino acids. Just the 48-base CDR3 DNA is kept, in frame starting at base 1. Findings and caveats that apply to the study as a whole: In a later genetic analysis, fewer N-insertions in productive TCRs were reported among donors in an Asian-associated ancestry cluster than the roughly 700-donor mean. Presence/absence analyses assumed roughly uniform sequencing depth across donors, an assumption that may not hold. Because some donors lacked HLA typing at each locus, the association tests relied only on the typed subset. Correlated functional status among segregating V segments might reflect linkage disequilibrium, but an unknown experimental factor could not be ruled out. While some public TCRs were present in many individuals, most TCR sequences turned up only very rarely across donors. In the study, 164 TCR beta chains were listed as associated with cytomegalovirus. In an earlier analysis of around 600 of the donors, most TCR beta V segments appeared in productive rearrangements about 90% or about 30% of the time, broadly matching IMGT annotations. Because counts were too low, seventeen rarely observed V segments, including chromosome 9 orphons, were excluded from the earlier analysis of 587 of the donors. A later genetic analysis associated a missense DCLRE1C variant with V-gene and J-gene trimming of TCR beta chains, and an independent cohort replicated the association. In this cohort, only TCR beta chains were sequenced, and detectable features were limited by the absence of alpha or paired-chain data. The authors suggested that the approach could potentially be generalized to other disease states and immunological phenotypes. A later analysis reported that several top co-occurrence clusters appeared linked to parvovirus B19, influenza, CMV and Epstein-Barr virus. Compared with equally common non-associated chains, HLA-associated TCR beta chains in a later analysis were more clonally expanded and had lower generation probabilities. A later analysis found that TCR association rates varied across HLA loci, with DRB1 alleles showing the most associated TCRs and HLA-C alleles the fewest. A further reported finding was that TCR beta sequences accurately predicted the HLA-A and HLA-B alleles for most subjects in the first cohort. A cluster of highly shared sequence variants was judged likely to represent a technical artifact of the sequencing pipeline. Strong co-occurrence of HLA alleles, especially DR and DQ, made assigning TCR associations to individual alleles difficult. CMV serostatus was the only immune exposure information available for the cohort. A later analysis found that most CMV-associated TCR beta chains appeared HLA-restricted, with HLA associations seemingly driven largely by CMV exposure. At a false discovery rate of 0.05, a later analysis linked about 17,000 TCR beta sequences to specific HLA alleles. The classifier was reported to diagnose cytomegalovirus status with high specificity and sensitivity in both the original cohort and the validation cohort. The 87-base-pair reads could not distinguish some IMGT-functional V segments, including TRBV6-2 and TRBV6-3, so those segments were excluded. In vitro tests confirmed that three of the cytomegalovirus-associated TCR beta chains recognize cytomegalovirus antigens.

As regards this clone: No cognate antigen has been identified for it. No much larger clone is present one base from it, and per-base qualities are unavailable.

The library came from the immunoSEQ multiplex PCR assay. For the multiplex PCR, a mixture combining 60 forward primers for TCR Vbeta segments and 13 reverse primers for TCR Jbeta segments was used. The CDR3 region of rearranged TCR beta genes was amplified from genomic DNA with a multiplex PCR assay. The amplified TCR beta libraries were sequenced on the Illumina HiSeq System as 87-base-pair reads. Processing in the source paper ran as follows. In a later analysis, some 80 million unique TCR beta chains were counted across the roughly 610 repertoires, and approximately 11 million of these chains were shared by at least two donors. A nearest-neighbor algorithm error-corrected the raw reads and collapsed the reads into unique sequences, merging closely related sequences to remove PCR and sequencing errors. To assign V, D and J gene segments, CDR3 sequences were aligned to IMGT reference sequences. Each retained sequence needed at least a six-nucleotide match to both a V gene segment and a J gene segment. A rearrangement counted as productive if the CDR3 had no stop codons and remained in frame with V and J, and every other rearrangement counted as non-productive. CDR3 was defined by IMGT convention, running from the second conserved V-encoded cysteine to the conserved J-encoded phenylalanine. In an earlier analysis of roughly 610 of the donors, sequences lacking an unambiguous match to a single V gene segment were excluded. An earlier analysis of fewer than 750 of the donors classified V segments as functional when productive rearrangements were above 56.7% and as segregating when the standard deviation between donors was above 5%. A statistical classification framework was built for diagnosing cytomegalovirus status from the catalog of TCR beta chain sequences. In a later analysis, TCR nucleotide sequences were compared against IMGT/GENE-DB human TR gene sequences so that V and J genes could be assigned. A later analysis assigned CDR3 sequences and most-parsimonious VDJ recombination scenarios with the TCRdist pipeline. In a later analysis, every TCR beta chain was defined by the combination of its CDR3 amino acid sequence and its V-gene family, and reads without a unique V-gene family were dropped. A later analysis removed 600 or so highly shared, low-generation-probability nucleotide sequences to deal with suspected cross-contamination and a sequencing artifact. In a later analysis, a clonal expansion index was calculated for each public chain from normalized within-repertoire ranks of inferred template counts. In a later analysis, generation probabilities were computed using a VDJ recombination model fitted to out-of-frame rearrangements, and the results were checked against IGoR. Hypergeometric tests were used in a later analysis to score TCR-TCR, TCR-HLA and TCR-CMV co-occurrence, with a repertoire-size bias correction applied to the TCR pairs. In a later analysis, false discovery rates were estimated by permuting HLA or CMV assignments 20 times. In a later analysis, co-occurring TCRs were grouped with DBSCAN, and TCRdist sequence similarity was added when clustering was performed within HLA-allele-positive subsets. For co-occurrence clustering, repertoires with fewer than 30,000 or more than 120,000 public chains were excluded, along with roughly 5 repertoires with anomalous nucleotide sharing. TCRdb holds this immuneACCESS table with in-frame rearrangements only. Some clones are missing; in checked studies, unresolved V genes explain under half, and the rest has no known cause. The DNA was the basis for D and trimming; V, J and clone size are from that table. Recorded for this sample are fewer than 200,000 clones; about 90% of them occurred a single time. The ten biggest clones cover roughly 0.98% of the sample.

The cohort comprised more than 550 healthy bone marrow donors. All cohort members were sampled while nominally healthy, although unrecorded immune exposures were likely present. The donor was CMV seronegative and belonged to the group of 352 seronegative cohort members. A peripheral blood sample was provided by each donor, and peripheral blood mononuclear cells were used for TCR beta sequencing. Genomic DNA was extracted from the blood cell samples with the Qiagen DNeasy Blood Extraction Kit. This clonotype was obtained from a boy between 2 and 10 years old in good health and CMV-seronegative. The sample comprised PBMCs. Recombination linked TRBV27 to TRBJ2-7; a confident D gene designation cannot be given. The bases are TGTGCCAGCAGTTTATTAGGTGGGCCCCCGGTTTACGAGCAGTACTTC. Its translation is CASSLLGGPPVYEQYF.